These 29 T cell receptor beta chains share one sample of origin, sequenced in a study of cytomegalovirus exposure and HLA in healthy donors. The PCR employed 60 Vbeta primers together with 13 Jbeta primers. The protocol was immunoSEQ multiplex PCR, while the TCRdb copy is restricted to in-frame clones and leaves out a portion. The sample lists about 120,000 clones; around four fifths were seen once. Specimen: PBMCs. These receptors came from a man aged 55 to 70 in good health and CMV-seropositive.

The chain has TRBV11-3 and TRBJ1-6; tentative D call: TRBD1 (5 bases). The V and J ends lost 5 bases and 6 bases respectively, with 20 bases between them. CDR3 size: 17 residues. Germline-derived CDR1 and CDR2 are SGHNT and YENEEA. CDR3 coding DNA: TGTGCCAGCAGCCTAACCTACACAGGTCTAAGTAATTCACCCCTCCACTTT. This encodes CASSLTYTGLSNSPLHF.

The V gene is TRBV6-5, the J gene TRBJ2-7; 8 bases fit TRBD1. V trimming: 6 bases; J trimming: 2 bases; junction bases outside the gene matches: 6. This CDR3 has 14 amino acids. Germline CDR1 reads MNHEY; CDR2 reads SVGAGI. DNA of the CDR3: TGTGCCAGCAGCAGACAGGGGTTTGCCTACGAGCAGTACTTC. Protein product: CASSRQGFAYEQYF.

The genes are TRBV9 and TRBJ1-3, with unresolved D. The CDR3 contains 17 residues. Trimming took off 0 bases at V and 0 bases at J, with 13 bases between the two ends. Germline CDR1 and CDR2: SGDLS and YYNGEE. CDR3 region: CASSVGSWRSSGNTIYF. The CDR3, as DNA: TGTGCCAGCAGCGTAGGTTCGTGGCGGAGCTCTGGAAACACCATATATTTT.

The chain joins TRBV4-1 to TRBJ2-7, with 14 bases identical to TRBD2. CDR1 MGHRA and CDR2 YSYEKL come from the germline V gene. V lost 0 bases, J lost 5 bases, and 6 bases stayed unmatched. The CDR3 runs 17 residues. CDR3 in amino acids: CASSQEPGLAGGDEQYF. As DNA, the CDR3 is TGCGCCAGCAGCCAAGAGCCTGGACTAGCGGGGGGCGACGAGCAGTACTTC.

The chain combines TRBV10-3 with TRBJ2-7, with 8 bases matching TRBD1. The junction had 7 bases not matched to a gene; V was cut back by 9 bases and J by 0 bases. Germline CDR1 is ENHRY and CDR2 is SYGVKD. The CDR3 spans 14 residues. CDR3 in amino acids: CAMSSGTGSYEQYF. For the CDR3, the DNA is TGTGCCATGAGTTCCGGGACAGGCTCCTACGAGCAGTACTTC.

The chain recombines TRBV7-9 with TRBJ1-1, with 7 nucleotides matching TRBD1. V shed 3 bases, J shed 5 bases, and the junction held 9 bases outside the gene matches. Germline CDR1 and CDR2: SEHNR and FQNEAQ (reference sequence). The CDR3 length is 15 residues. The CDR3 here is CASSFERGPGTEAFF. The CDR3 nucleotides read TGTGCCAGCAGCTTCGAGAGGGGGCCGGGAACTGAAGCTTTCTTT.

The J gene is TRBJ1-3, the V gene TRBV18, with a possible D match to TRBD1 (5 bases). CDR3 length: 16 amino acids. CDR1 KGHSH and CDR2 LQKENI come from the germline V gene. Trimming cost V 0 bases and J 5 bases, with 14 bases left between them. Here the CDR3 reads CASSPPLGVDRNTIYF. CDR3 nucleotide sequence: TGTGCCAGCTCACCACCGCTAGGGGTGGATCGAAACACCATATATTTT.

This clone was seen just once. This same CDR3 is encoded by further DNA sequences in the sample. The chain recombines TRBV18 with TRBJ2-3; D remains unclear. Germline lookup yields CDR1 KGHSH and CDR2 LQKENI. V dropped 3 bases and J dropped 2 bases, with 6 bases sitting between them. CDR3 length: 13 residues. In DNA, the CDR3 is TGTGCCAGCTCACCCTTATCCACAGATACGCAGTATTTT. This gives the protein CASSPLSTDTQYF.

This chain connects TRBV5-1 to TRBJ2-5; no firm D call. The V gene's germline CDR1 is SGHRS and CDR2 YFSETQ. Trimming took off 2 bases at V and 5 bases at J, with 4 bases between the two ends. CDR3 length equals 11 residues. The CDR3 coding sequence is TGCGCCAGCAGCTTTCGGGAGACCCAGTACTTC. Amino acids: CASSFRETQYF.

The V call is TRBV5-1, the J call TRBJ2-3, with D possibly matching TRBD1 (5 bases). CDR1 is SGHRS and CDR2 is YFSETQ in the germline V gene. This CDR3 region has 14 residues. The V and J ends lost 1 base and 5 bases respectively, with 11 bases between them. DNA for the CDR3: TGCGCCAGCAGCTTGCGGGCAGGGCAAGATACGCAGTATTTT. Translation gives CASSLRAGQDTQYF.

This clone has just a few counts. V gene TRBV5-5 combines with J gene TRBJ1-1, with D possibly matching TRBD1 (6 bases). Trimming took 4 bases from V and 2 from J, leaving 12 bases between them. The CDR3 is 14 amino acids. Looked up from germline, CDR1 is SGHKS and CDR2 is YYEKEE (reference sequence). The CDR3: CASSKRTDNTEAFF. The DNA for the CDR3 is TGTGCCAGCAGCAAGAGGACAGATAACACTGAAGCTTTCTTT.

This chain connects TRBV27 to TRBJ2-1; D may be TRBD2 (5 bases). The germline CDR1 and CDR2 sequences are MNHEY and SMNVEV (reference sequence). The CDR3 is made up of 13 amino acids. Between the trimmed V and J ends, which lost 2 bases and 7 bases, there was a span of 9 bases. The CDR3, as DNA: TGTGCCAGCAGTTTAGTCGGGGAGAATGAGCAGTTCTTC. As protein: CASSLVGENEQFF.

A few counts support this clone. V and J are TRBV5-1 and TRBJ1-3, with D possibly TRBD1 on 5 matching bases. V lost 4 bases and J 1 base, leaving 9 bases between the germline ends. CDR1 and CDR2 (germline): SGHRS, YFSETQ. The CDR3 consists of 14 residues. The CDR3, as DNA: TGCGCCAGCAGCCGGGGGGTTTCTGGAAACACCATATATTTT. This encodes CASSRGVSGNTIYF.

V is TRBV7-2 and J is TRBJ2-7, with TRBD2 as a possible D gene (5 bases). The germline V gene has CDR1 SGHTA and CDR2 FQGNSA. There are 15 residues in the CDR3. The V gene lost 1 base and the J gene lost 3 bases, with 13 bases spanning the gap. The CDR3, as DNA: TGTGCCAGCAGCTTAGGAGGTGGAGGAGGCTACGAGCAGTACTTC. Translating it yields CASSLGGGGGYEQYF. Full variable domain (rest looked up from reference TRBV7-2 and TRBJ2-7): GAGVSQSPSNKVTEKGKDVELRCDPISGHTALYWYRQSLGQGLEFLIYFQGNSAPDKSGLPSDRFSAERTGGSVSTLTIQRTQQEDSAVYLCASSLGGGGGYEQYFGPGTRLTVT.

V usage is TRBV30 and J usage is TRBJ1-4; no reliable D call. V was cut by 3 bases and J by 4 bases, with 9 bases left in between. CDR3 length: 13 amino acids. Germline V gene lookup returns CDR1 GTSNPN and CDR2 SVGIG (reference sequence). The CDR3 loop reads CAWSRTGNEKLFF. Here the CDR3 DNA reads TGTGCCTGGAGCCGGACTGGTAATGAAAAACTGTTTTTT.

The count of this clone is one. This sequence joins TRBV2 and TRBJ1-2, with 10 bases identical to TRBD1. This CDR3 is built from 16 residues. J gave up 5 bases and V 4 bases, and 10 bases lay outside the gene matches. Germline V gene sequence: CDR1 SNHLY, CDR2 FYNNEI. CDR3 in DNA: TGTGCCAGCAGTGTAGGAGGGACAGGGGAAGGGTATGGCTACACCTTC. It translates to CASSVGGTGEGYGYTF. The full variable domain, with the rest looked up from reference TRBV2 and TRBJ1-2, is EPEVTQTPSHQVTQMGQEVILRCVPISNHLYFYWYRQILGQKVEFLVSFYNNEISEKSEIFDDQFSVERPDGSNFTLKIRSTKLEDSAMYFCASSVGGTGEGYGYTFGSGTRLTVV.

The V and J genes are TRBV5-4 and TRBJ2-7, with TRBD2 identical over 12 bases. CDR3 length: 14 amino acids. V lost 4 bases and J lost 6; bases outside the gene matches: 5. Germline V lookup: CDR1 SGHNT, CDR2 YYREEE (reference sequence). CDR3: CASSRLAGEGEQYF. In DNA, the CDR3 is TGTGCCAGCAGCCGACTAGCGGGAGAAGGCGAGCAGTACTTC.

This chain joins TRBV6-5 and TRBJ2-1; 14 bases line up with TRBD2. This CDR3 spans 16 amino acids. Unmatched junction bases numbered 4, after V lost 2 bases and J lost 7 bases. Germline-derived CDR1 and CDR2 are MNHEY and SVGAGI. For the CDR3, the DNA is TGTGCCAGCAGTTACCAGGGACTAGCGGGAGTGAATGAGCAGTTCTTC. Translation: CASSYQGLAGVNEQFF.

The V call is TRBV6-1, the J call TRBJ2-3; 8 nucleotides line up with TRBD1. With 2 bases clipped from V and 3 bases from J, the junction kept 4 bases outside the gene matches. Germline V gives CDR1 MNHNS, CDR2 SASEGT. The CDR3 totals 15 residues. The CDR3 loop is CASSERTGLTDTQYF. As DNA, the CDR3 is TGTGCCAGCAGTGAAAGGACAGGGCTTACAGATACGCAGTATTTT.

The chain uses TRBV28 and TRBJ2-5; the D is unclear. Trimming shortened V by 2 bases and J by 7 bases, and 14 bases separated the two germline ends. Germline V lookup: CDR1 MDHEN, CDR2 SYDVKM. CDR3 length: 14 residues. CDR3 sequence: CASSLLMAFGTQYF. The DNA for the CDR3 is TGTGCCAGCAGTTTACTGATGGCTTTTGGGACCCAGTACTTC.

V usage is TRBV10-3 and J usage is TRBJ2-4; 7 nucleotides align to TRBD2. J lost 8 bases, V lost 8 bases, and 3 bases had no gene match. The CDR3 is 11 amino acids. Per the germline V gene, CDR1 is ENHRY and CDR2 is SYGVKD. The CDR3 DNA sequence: TGTGCCATCGGCCGGGGGGACATTCAGTACTTC. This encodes CAIGRGDIQYF.

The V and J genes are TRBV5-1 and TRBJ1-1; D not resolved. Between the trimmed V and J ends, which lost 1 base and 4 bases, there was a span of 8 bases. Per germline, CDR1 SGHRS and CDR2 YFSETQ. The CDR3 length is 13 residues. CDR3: CASSLQTSTEAFF. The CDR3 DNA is TGCGCCAGCAGCTTGCAAACTAGCACTGAAGCTTTCTTT. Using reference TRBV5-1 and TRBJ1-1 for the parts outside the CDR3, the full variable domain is KAGVTQTPRYLIKTRGQQVTLSCSPISGHRSVSWYQQTPGQGLQFLFEYFSETQRNKGNFPGRFSGRQFSNSRSEMNVSTLELGDSALYLCASSLQTSTEAFFGQGTRLTVV.

In DNA, the CDR3 is TGCGCCAGCAGCGCGACTACAGGGGAGGTCACTGAAGCTTTCTTT. Protein: CASSATTGEVTEAFF. The gene calls are TRBV5-1 and TRBJ1-1, with 7 bases fitting TRBD1. CDR3 length equals 15 residues. V lost 4 bases and J lost 4; bases outside the gene matches: 10. Per the germline V gene, CDR1 is SGHRS and CDR2 is YFSETQ.

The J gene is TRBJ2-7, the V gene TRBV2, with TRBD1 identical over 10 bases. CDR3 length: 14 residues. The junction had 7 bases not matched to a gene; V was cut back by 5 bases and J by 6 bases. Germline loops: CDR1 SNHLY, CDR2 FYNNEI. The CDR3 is CASSIGQGVTEQYF. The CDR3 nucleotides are TGTGCCAGCAGTATTGGACAGGGGGTGACCGAGCAGTACTTC.

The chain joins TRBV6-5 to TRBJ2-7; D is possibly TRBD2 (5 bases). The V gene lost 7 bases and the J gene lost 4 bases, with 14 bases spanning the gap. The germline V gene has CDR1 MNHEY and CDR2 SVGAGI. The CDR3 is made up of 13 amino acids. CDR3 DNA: TGTGCCAGCACCCTAGGAGGCGGGTACGAGCAGTACTTC. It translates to CASTLGGGYEQYF.

This chain's CDR3 is CASSPGGGETQYF. As DNA, the CDR3 is TGTGCCAGCAGCCCAGGGGGCGGTGAGACCCAGTACTTC. This rearrangement joins TRBV11-2 to TRBJ2-5; 8 positions match TRBD1. The J segment lost 5 bases and the V segment lost 5 bases, leaving 4 bases of the junction unmatched. The CDR3 is 13 residues long. Germline lookup yields CDR1 SGHAT and CDR2 FQNNGV.

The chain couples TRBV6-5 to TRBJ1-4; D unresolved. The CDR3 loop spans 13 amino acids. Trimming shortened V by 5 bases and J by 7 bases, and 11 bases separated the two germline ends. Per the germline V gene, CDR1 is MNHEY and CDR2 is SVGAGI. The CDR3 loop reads CASSGEVPEKLFF. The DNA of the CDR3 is TGTGCCAGCAGTGGGGAGGTCCCTGAAAAACTGTTTTTT.

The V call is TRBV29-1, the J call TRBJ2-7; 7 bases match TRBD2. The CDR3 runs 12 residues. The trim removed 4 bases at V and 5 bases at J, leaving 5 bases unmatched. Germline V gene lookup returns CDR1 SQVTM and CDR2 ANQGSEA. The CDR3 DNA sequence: TGCAGCGTTGTGGGAGGGCCCCACGAGCAGTACTTC. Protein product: CSVVGGPHEQYF.

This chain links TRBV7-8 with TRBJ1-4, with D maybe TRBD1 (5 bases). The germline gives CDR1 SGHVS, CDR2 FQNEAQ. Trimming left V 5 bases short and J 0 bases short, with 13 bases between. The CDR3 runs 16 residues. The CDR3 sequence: CASSPGSGATNEKLFF. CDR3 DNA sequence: TGTGCCAGCAGCCCGGGGTCGGGGGCAACTAATGAAAAACTGTTTTTT.